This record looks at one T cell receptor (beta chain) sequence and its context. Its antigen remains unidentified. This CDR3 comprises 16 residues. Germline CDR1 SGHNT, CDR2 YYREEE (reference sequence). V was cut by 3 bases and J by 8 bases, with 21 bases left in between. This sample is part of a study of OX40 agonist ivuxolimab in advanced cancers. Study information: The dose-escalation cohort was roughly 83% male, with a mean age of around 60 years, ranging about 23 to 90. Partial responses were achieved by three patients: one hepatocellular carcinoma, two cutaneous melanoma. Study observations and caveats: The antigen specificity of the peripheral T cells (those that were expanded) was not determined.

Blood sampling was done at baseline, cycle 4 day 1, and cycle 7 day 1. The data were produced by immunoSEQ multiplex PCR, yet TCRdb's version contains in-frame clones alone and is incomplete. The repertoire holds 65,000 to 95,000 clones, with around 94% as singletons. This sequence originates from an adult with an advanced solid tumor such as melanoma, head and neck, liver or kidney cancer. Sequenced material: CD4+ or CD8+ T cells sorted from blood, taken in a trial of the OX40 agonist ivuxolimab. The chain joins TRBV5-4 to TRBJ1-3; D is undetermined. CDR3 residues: CASSSPTGPYPDTIYF. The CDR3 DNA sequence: TGTGCCAGCAGCTCACCGACCGGGCCTTATCCAGACACCATATATTTT.